This T cell receptor (beta chain) was captured in a study of cytomegalovirus exposure and HLA in healthy donors. The PCR contained 60 Vbeta and 13 Jbeta primers. The table came from immunoSEQ multiplex PCR; TCRdb's copy has only in-frame clones and leaves some out. The sample holds approximately 150,000 clones, more than 60% seen once. The CDR3 sequence is 15 residues long. V lost 6 bases and J 8 bases, leaving 22 bases between the germline ends. Looked up from germline, CDR1 is MNHEY and CDR2 is SVGAGI. The sequenced sample was PBMCs. This clonotype was obtained from a male donor in good health and CMV-seronegative. The chain uses TRBV6-5 and TRBJ1-1; D is perhaps TRBD1 (6 bases). The CDR3 spells CASSATFARTAEAFF. As DNA, the CDR3 is TGTGCCAGCAGCGCCACCTTTGCCAGGACAGCAGAAGCTTTCTTT.